This TCR beta chain stems from a study of T cells in localized non-small cell lung cancer. Notes on the study in general: An association was observed between higher blood T cell density and longer overall survival. Uninvolved adjacent lung, not tumor, had the highest T cell clonality.

Germline V CDR1 and CDR2: SGHTA, FQGNSA. V was trimmed by 1 base and J by 9 bases, leaving 16 bases between them. The CDR3 consists of 15 residues. On this clone: The antigen is unknown.

Clones were sequenced by immunoSEQ multiplex PCR, and TCRdb holds only the in-frame ones, with some missing. The table has roughly 26,000 clones, about 91% seen once; the top ten hold about 4.4%. This receptor was obtained from a female donor aged 60 or older with stage II squamous cell lung carcinoma. The chain is built from TRBV7-2 and TRBJ1-5, with D hard to call. Sequenced here: peripheral blood, sampled before any cancer treatment. The CDR3 DNA sequence: TGTGCCAGCAGCTTAGATGAGCCCAACCGGCTGCCCCAGCATTTT. This translates into CASSLDEPNRLPQHF. The full variable domain, completed using reference TRBV7-2 and TRBJ1-5, is GAGVSQSPSNKVTEKGKDVELRCDPISGHTALYWYRQSLGQGLEFLIYFQGNSAPDKSGLPSDRFSAERTGGSVSTLTIQRTQQEDSAVYLCASSLDEPNRLPQHFGDGTRLSIL.